The clone carrying this T cell receptor beta chain was seen ten or more times. Read data end 3 residues before the CDR3 end; the end is taken from the germline J gene. Clones were read by immunoSEQ multiplex PCR, and TCRdb kept only the in-frame ones, dropping some. The sample has about 64,000 clones, none seen only once. Each donor provided 5 to 8 ml of heparinized whole blood. These data originate in a study of T cell clonality in common variable immunodeficiency. Trimming removed 3 bases from V and 0 bases from J; junction bases left unmatched: 8. Germline V gene data show CDR1 as DFQATT and CDR2 as SNEGSKA (reference sequence). The length of the CDR3 is 17 residues.

The sequence was collected from a person between 18 and 69 years old in good health. The genes are TRBV20-1 and TRBJ2-6, with TRBD1 matching 7 bases. The sample comprised peripheral blood mononuclear cells. The CDR3 sequence is CSARKQGLSSGANVLTF. Incomplete CDR3 DNA: TGCAGTGCTAGGAAACAGGGGTTGAGCTCTGGGGCCAACGTC.